This TCR beta chain was identified during a study of cytomegalovirus exposure and HLA in healthy donors. With 60 Vbeta and 13 Jbeta primers, the PCR was carried out. Profiling relied on immunoSEQ multiplex PCR, and the TCRdb table lists in-frame clones only, not all of them. Found here are over 150,000 clones, approximately 80% of them singletons; the top ten hold over 1%. The study's findings and limits: Productive status was seen about 90% or about 30% of the time for most TCR beta V segments in an earlier analysis. As a later analysis revealed, the rate of TCR association differed by HLA locus, with DRB1 most and HLA-C fewest. There were approximately 150 TCR beta chains listed as cytomegalovirus-associated.

Note on this clone: Antigen specificity is unknown. A junction boundary mismatches the germline segment, possibly from a read error.

Germline CDR1 is SSHAT and CDR2 is FNYEAQ (reference sequence). This CDR3 comprises 17 residues. The sequenced sample was PBMCs. This TCR was sampled from a woman in her forties or fifties in good health and CMV-seronegative. The chain is built from TRBV7-7 and TRBJ2-7, with 8 positions matching TRBD1. CDR3 bases: TGTGCTAGCAGCTTAGTCGGTTTTGCAGGGGGCGCGACCGAGCAGTACTTC. Translation gives CASSLVGFAGGATEQYF.